A selection of T cell receptor beta chains follows, all from one sample in a study of cytomegalovirus exposure and HLA in healthy donors. TCRdb keeps only in-frame clones here, not all; method: immunoSEQ multiplex PCR. The table includes under 200,000 clones, over 80% detected once. The sequenced material came from PBMCs. All receptors derive from a male donor in good health and CMV-seronegative. CDR3s include the opening cysteine and the closing phenylalanine or tryptophan. A D gene is named only where the DNA matches it firmly. Some rows mark clone size as missing; the rest say once, few, many or name a class of expanded clone.

>14|-|TRBV6-1|TRBJ1-1|-
CASSENLGNTEAFF
TGTGCCAGCAGTGAAAATCTAGGGAACACTGAAGCTTTCTTT
>13|TRBD1|TRBV30|TRBJ2-7|-
CAWAPDRGYEQYF
TGTGCCTGGGCGCCGGACAGGGGCTACGAGCAGTACTTC
>15|-|TRBV11-2|TRBJ2-3|-
CASSRSGVMADTQYF
TGTGCCAGCAGCAGATCGGGGGTTATGGCAGATACGCAGTATTTT
>13|TRBD1|TRBV2|TRBJ1-1|once
CASTGTANTEAFF
TGTGCCAGCACCGGGACAGCGAACACTGAAGCTTTCTTT
>15|TRBD1|TRBV5-5|TRBJ2-2|-
CASSFGTGRTGELFF
TGTGCCAGCAGCTTTGGGACAGGGCGAACCGGGGAGCTGTTTTTT
>18|-|TRBV27|TRBJ2-6|-
CASSPLTVEFSGANVLTF
TGTGCCAGCAGTCCGTTAACAGTCGAGTTCTCTGGGGCCAACGTCCTGACTTTC
>15|TRBD1|TRBV5-1|TRBJ2-7|-
CASSLEGTGSYEQYF
TGCGCCAGCAGCTTGGAAGGGACAGGGAGTTACGAGCAGTACTTC
>16|TRBD1|TRBV5-4|TRBJ1-3|-
CASSPRQGAKGNTIYF
TGTGCCAGCAGCCCCCGACAGGGGGCTAAAGGAAACACCATATATTTT
>15|-|TRBV5-1|TRBJ2-1|-
CASSLVRASYNEQFF
TGCGCCAGCAGCTTGGTCCGAGCCTCCTACAATGAGCAGTTCTTC
>14|-|TRBV13|TRBJ2-5|-
CASSDSQFQPTQYF
TGTGCCAGCTCGGACAGCCAATTTCAACCGACCCAGTACTTC
>15|-|TRBV5-1|TRBJ2-3|-
CASSLGGMGADTQYF
TGCGCCAGCAGCTTGGGAGGGATGGGCGCAGATACGCAGTATTTT
>15|TRBD1|TRBV6-5|TRBJ1-1|-
CASSYSGQLNTEAFF
TGTGCCAGCAGTTACTCGGGACAGTTGAACACTGAAGCTTTCTTT
>17|TRBD1|TRBV4-1|TRBJ1-2|-
CASSQSPGTGVVYGYTF
TGCGCCAGCAGCCAGTCTCCCGGGACAGGGGTGGTCTATGGCTACACCTTC
>15|-|TRBV19|TRBJ1-5|-
CASSPAVGANQPQHF
TGTGCCAGTAGTCCAGCCGTAGGGGCCAATCAGCCCCAGCATTTT
>13|TRBD1|TRBV4-1|TRBJ2-5|-
CASSVHRGETQYF
TGCGCCAGCAGCGTGCACAGGGGAGAGACCCAGTACTTC
>14|-|TRBV5-1|TRBJ2-7|-
CASSLGRSRGIAYF
TGCGCCAGCAGCTTGGGACGGTCCAGAGGGATAGCGTACTTC
>15|-|TRBV7-9|TRBJ1-6|-
CASSLAGVVYSPLHF
TGTGCCAGCAGCTTGGCAGGGGTGGTCTATTCACCCCTCCACTTT
>16|-|TRBV15|TRBJ2-6|-
CATSRGALSGANVLTF
TGTGCCACCAGCAGAGGTGCACTTTCTGGGGCCAACGTCCTGACTTTC
>15|TRBD2|TRBV9|TRBJ2-3|-
CASSQRVAGGRAQYF
TGTGCCAGCAGCCAGCGGGTAGCGGGGGGCCGGGCGCAGTATTTT
>16|-|TRBV4-1|TRBJ2-4|-
CASSPNDFVAKNIQYF
TGCGCCAGCAGCCCTAACGATTTTGTCGCCAAAAACATTCAGTACTTC
>14|-|TRBV19|TRBJ2-7|-
CASSLGKGLYEQYF
TGTGCCAGTAGTCTCGGTAAGGGACTCTACGAGCAGTACTTC
>11|-|TRBV11-2|TRBJ2-2|-
CASSFLGGVFF
TGTGCCAGCAGCTTCTTAGGCGGGGTGTTTTTT
>14|-|TRBV5-6|TRBJ1-1|-
CASSNSPLSTEAFF
TGTGCCAGCAGCAACTCCCCGTTGAGCACTGAAGCTTTCTTT
>15|TRBD1|TRBV5-1|TRBJ1-4|-
CASSSLGQGAEKLFF
TGCGCCAGCAGCTCCCTGGGACAGGGGGCGGAGAAACTGTTTTTT
>15|TRBD1|TRBV25-1|TRBJ2-7|-
CASSDPGTASYEQYF
TGTGCCAGCAGTGATCCCGGGACAGCTTCCTACGAGCAGTACTTC
>16|TRBD1|TRBV7-9|TRBJ1-1|-
CASSLGATGRTTEAFF
TGTGCCAGCAGCTTAGGGGCGACAGGGCGAACAACTGAAGCTTTCTTT
>16|-|TRBV5-1|TRBJ2-3|-
CASSLDGHTSTDTQYF
TGCGCCAGCAGCTTAGACGGACATACTAGCACAGATACGCAGTATTTT
>15|-|TRBV29-1|TRBJ1-1|-
CSVEAQGQMNTEAFF
TGCAGCGTTGAAGCGCAGGGGCAAATGAACACTGAAGCTTTCTTT
>15|-|TRBV5-1|TRBJ2-1|few
CASRAGADVYNEQFF
TGCGCCAGCAGGGCCGGAGCCGACGTTTACAATGAGCAGTTCTTC
>14|-|TRBV19|TRBJ2-2|-
CASSIYRATGELFF
TGTGCCAGTAGTATATACAGGGCCACCGGGGAGCTGTTTTTT
>14|TRBD2|TRBV5-1|TRBJ2-5|few
CASSSKKHGGEQYF
TGCGCCAGCAGCTCGAAAAAACATGGGGGGGAGCAGTACTTC
>12|-|TRBV14|TRBJ1-2|-
CASATGSYGYTF
TGTGCCAGCGCTACAGGCAGCTATGGCTACACCTTC
>15|-|TRBV7-2|TRBJ1-4|-
CASSSTRATNEKLFF
TGTGCCAGCAGCTCTACCCGAGCAACTAATGAAAAACTGTTTTTT